The next 23 T cell receptor beta chains were all read from a single sample in a study of T cells in Graves' hyperthyroidism and ophthalmopathy. Amplification yielded TCR beta CDR3 regions, with RNA transcripts as the source. First-round RT-PCR targeting the TCR CDR3 was performed with the HTBI primer set. TCRdb processed the multiplex PCR reads anew with MiXCR; each CDR3 protein has one entry. The sample carries hundreds of thousands of distinct CDR3 sequences, approximately 15% recorded once. Sequencing was done on a sample of blood. The receptors derive from a woman in her thirties with Graves' hyperthyroidism that later progressed to Graves' ophthalmopathy.

This clonotype came up many times. The chain recombines TRBV7-9 with TRBJ2-7, with 9 bases identical to TRBD2. Germline V lookup: CDR1 SEHNR, CDR2 FQNEAQ (reference sequence). The V segment lost 6 bases and the J segment 0 bases; nucleotides outside the gene matches: 9. This CDR3 is built from 16 residues. CDR3 bases: TGTGCCAGCAGTGATCTAGCGGGATCGAGCTCCTACGAGCAGTACTTC. Its protein product is CASSDLAGSSSYEQYF.

This clonotype was seen ten or more times. The gene calls are TRBV7-9 and TRBJ1-4; D unresolved. Germline CDR1 SEHNR, CDR2 FQNEAQ (reference sequence). Trimming pared 5 bases from V and 3 bases from J, leaving 16 bases between. The CDR3 has 16 amino acids. The CDR3 DNA reads TGTGCCAGCAGCCACGCCCCCTCGGGAGCTAATGAAAAACTGTTTTTT. Amino acids: CASSHAPSGANEKLFF.

The J gene is TRBJ2-1, the V gene TRBV2, with 7 bases identical to TRBD1. From germline, CDR1 is SNHLY and CDR2 FYNNEI. Germline trimming cut 6 bases from V and 5 bases from J; bases unmatched to any gene: 19. The CDR3 has 18 amino acids. CDR3 sequence reads: CASSQNLYRDSGNNEQFF. CDR3 in DNA: TGTGCCAGCAGCCAAAACCTTTACCGGGACAGTGGAAACAATGAGCAGTTCTTC.

This clonotype was found a few times. The rearrangement joins TRBV18 to TRBJ2-7, with D possibly being TRBD2 (6 bases). The germline CDR1 and CDR2 sequences are KGHSH and LQKENI. Trimming took 2 bases from V and 5 from J, leaving 13 bases between them. The CDR3 loop spans 14 amino acids. The CDR3, as DNA: TGTGCCAGCTCACCAGAAACGGGAGTTAACGAGCAGTACTTC. Its translation: CASSPETGVNEQYF.

The J gene is TRBJ2-1, the V gene TRBV30, with D unresolved. The CDR3 consists of 17 residues. V was pared by 2 bases and J by 0 bases, with 17 bases between. Looked up from germline, CDR1 is GTSNPN and CDR2 is SVGIG (reference sequence). The CDR3 here is CAWSTLQTPDSYNEQFF. DNA for the CDR3: TGTGCCTGGAGTACCCTACAAACCCCGGACTCCTACAATGAGCAGTTCTTC.

Ten or more counts support this clonotype. The chain has TRBV7-2 and TRBJ2-2, with unresolved D. The CDR3 spans 15 residues. Germline CDR1 SGHTA, CDR2 FQGNSA. The V end lost 1 base, the J end lost 2 bases, and 8 bases lay between the germline ends. Here the CDR3 DNA reads TGTGCCAGCAGCTTAGGACACAGAAACACCGGGGAGCTGTTTTTT. It is translated as CASSLGHRNTGELFF.

There are many counts of this clonotype. The chain combines TRBV19 with TRBJ2-6, with D perhaps TRBD1 or TRBD2 (5 bases each). Per germline, CDR1 LNHDA and CDR2 SQIVND (reference sequence). Deletions cut 0 bases from V and 0 bases from J, with 15 bases between. This CDR3 spans 19 amino acids. CDR3 in DNA: TGTGCCAGTAGTATAGATCGGTGGGGGAAGAGCTCTGGGGCCAACGTCCTGACTTTC. This codes for CASSIDRWGKSSGANVLTF.

This clonotype was recorded at least ten times. The gene calls are TRBV7-2 and TRBJ1-1; D is unclear. Per the germline V gene, CDR1 is SGHTA and CDR2 is FQGNSA. Trimming left V 1 base short and J 2 bases short, with 8 bases between. The CDR3 loop spans 14 amino acids. The CDR3 DNA reads TGTGCCAGCAGCTTAGACGGGGAAAACACTGAAGCTTTCTTT. Amino acids: CASSLDGENTEAFF. Using reference TRBV7-2 and TRBJ1-1 for the parts outside the CDR3, the full variable domain is GAGVSQSPSNKVTEKGKDVELRCDPISGHTALYWYRQSLGQGLEFLIYFQGNSAPDKSGLPSDRFSAERTGGSVSTLTIQRTQQEDSAVYLCASSLDGENTEAFFGQGTRLTVV.

This clonotype was counted many times. The chain is built from TRBV27 and TRBJ2-7; TRBD2 might be the D (5 bases). Germline CDR1 MNHEY, CDR2 SMNVEV (reference sequence). This CDR3 is 13 amino acids long. V was cut by 2 bases and J by 6 bases, with 11 bases left in between. The CDR3 DNA is TGTGCCAGCAGTTTAAGCTCAACTAGCGAGCAGTACTTC. Translation: CASSLSSTSEQYF.

On this clonotype itself: Just one base apart from a much larger clone, this may be a read error. The chain uses TRBV7-2 and TRBJ2-6, with D possibly matching TRBD1 (5 bases). This CDR3 spans 13 amino acids. Germline V gene data show CDR1 as SGHTA and CDR2 as FQGNSA. The CDR3 region has the DNA TGTGCCAGCAGCTTGCCTGGGGCCAACGTCCTGGCTTTC. It specifies CASSLPGANVLAF. Full variable domain (remainder filled in from reference TRBV7-2 and TRBJ2-6): GAGVSQSPSNKVTEKGKDVELRCDPISGHTALYWYRQSLGQGLEFLIYFQGNSAPDKSGLPSDRFSAERTGGSVSTLTIQRTQQEDSAVYLCASSLPGANVLAFGAGSRLTVL.

This clonotype has at least ten counts. The chain employs TRBV12-3 or TRBV12-4 and TRBJ2-2, with no clear D. The V and J ends lost 1 base and 1 base respectively, with 1 base between them. The CDR3 runs 13 residues. CDR3 protein: CASSLGNTGELFF. CDR3 bases: TGTGCCAGCAGTTTAGGGAACACCGGGGAGCTGTTTTTT.

This clonotype was seen at least ten times. The chain employs TRBV6-1 and TRBJ2-1, with TRBD2 matching over 11 bases. Per germline, CDR1 MNHNS and CDR2 SASEGT. The CDR3 covers 16 residues. V dropped 6 bases and J dropped 2; count of bases not matched to a gene: 6. CDR3 bases: TGTGCCAGCAGGCCGGGACTAGCGGCCGCCTACAATGAGCAGTTCTTC. Translated: CASRPGLAAAYNEQFF.

The chain couples TRBV29-1 to TRBJ2-2; 8 bases fit TRBD1. The CDR3 totals 14 residues. The germline V gene has CDR1 SQVTM and CDR2 ANQGSEA. V lost 3 bases and J lost 7; bases outside the gene matches: 7. CDR3 bases: TGCAGCGTTGACGGGCAGGGGGCGGACGGGGAGCTGTTTTTT. It codes for CSVDGQGADGELFF.

This clonotype has a handful of counts. The chain links TRBV20-1 to TRBJ2-7; 10 bases align to TRBD2. This CDR3 comprises 18 residues. The germline V gene encodes CDR1 DFQATT and CDR2 SNEGSKA (reference sequence). With 6 bases clipped from V and 0 bases from J, the junction kept 17 bases outside the gene matches. The DNA of the CDR3 is TGCAGTGCCATCTTGGGGCTAGCGGGAGTGTCGAGCTCCTACGAGCAGTACTTC. Protein sequence: CSAILGLAGVSSSYEQYF.

There are many counts of this clonotype. The chain employs TRBV28 and TRBJ2-7; 7 bases are shared with TRBD2. CDR3 size: 15 residues. Germline V CDR1 and CDR2: MDHEN, SYDVKM. V lost 6 bases, J lost 4 bases, and 12 bases stayed unmatched. The CDR3, as DNA: TGTGCCAGCAGCCCGAGGGAGGGTTCAGGTTACGAGCAGTACTTC. The encoded protein is CASSPREGSGYEQYF.

This clonotype was found many times. The chain employs TRBV20-1 and TRBJ2-7; 8 nucleotides align to TRBD2. The CDR3 loop spans 12 amino acids. V dropped 6 bases and J dropped 1; count of bases not matched to a gene: 2. The germline gives CDR1 DFQATT, CDR2 SNEGSKA (reference sequence). The CDR3 DNA reads TGCAGTGCACCGGGGGGGTCCTACGAGCAGTACTTC. Amino acids: CSAPGGSYEQYF.

This clonotype showed up many times. The chain joins TRBV6-5 to TRBJ2-5; D is possibly TRBD1 (6 bases). CDR1 MNHEY and CDR2 SVGAGI come from the germline V gene. This CDR3 is built from 14 residues. V was cut by 2 bases and J by 5 bases, with 12 bases left in between. The CDR3 sequence is CASSYVQGSETQYF. The CDR3 DNA reads TGTGCCAGCAGTTACGTACAGGGCTCCGAGACCCAGTACTTC.

This clonotype was counted many times. The rearrangement links TRBV11-2 to TRBJ1-1; D remains ambiguous. Germline-derived CDR1 and CDR2 are SGHAT and FQNNGV. The CDR3 contains 14 residues. V shed 1 base and J shed 6 bases, with 12 bases lying between them. The CDR3 here is CASSLALAVSEAFF. DNA of the CDR3: TGTGCCAGCAGCTTAGCTTTGGCCGTCTCTGAAGCTTTCTTT.

The sample holds a few counts of this clonotype. The CDR3 spells CASSYSSRTFYEQYF. CDR3 nucleotide sequence: TGTGCCAGCAGTTACTCGAGCAGGACTTTCTACGAGCAGTACTTC. The V gene is TRBV6-2 or TRBV6-3, the J gene TRBJ2-7; tentative D call: TRBD2 (5 bases). Germline V CDR1 and CDR2: MNHEY, SVGEGT. The CDR3 covers 15 residues. The V and J ends lost 0 bases and 3 bases respectively, with 12 bases between them.

The V gene is TRBV25-1, the J gene TRBJ2-2; the D is unclear. Germline assignment: CDR1 MGHDK and CDR2 SYGVNS. The CDR3 has 13 residues. V was cut by 4 bases and J by 6 bases, with 9 bases left in between. CDR3 coding DNA: TGTGCCAGCAGTGCACGTATTCCCGGGGAGCTGTTTTTT. The encoded protein is CASSARIPGELFF.

This clonotype was observed many times. The chain links TRBV27 to TRBJ1-4; D remains ambiguous. Germline V gene lookup returns CDR1 MNHEY and CDR2 SMNVEV (reference sequence). The CDR3 runs 17 residues. V lost 8 bases and J lost 0, with 19 bases in between. The DNA of the CDR3 is TGTGCCAGCCCGGTTGGGCAGCCTTTTGCAACTAATGAAAAACTGTTTTTT. Its translation: CASPVGQPFATNEKLFF.

As concerns this clonotype: A junction boundary mismatches the germline segment, possibly from a read error. V and J are TRBV5-1 and TRBJ2-5; TRBD2 aligns across 9 bases. The germline CDR1 and CDR2 sequences are SGHRS and YFSETQ. The CDR3 runs 13 residues. This CDR3 is CASILAGGRALDF. Here the CDR3 DNA reads TGCGCCAGCATCTTGGCCGGCGGGAGGGCCTTGGACTTC.

This clonotype appeared many times. The chain joins TRBV3-1 to TRBJ1-1; D gene ambiguous. In germline, CDR1 is LGHDT, CDR2 YNNKEL (reference sequence). This CDR3 has 14 amino acids. Between the trimmed V and J ends, which lost 4 bases and 9 bases, there was a span of 18 bases. The CDR3 protein is CASSPPISPTKAFF. CDR3 DNA: TGTGCCAGCAGCCCCCCTATAAGCCCCACAAAAGCTTTCTTT.